This passage covers 27 T cell receptor beta chains from one sample sequenced in a study of blood T cell repertoires in COVID-19. Sequenced by immunoSEQ multiplex PCR; TCRdb stores in-frame clones only, minus some. The data contain hundreds of thousands of clones, about four fifths of them seen just once; the ten biggest clones take up 6.8%. The sample was PBMCs or T cells enriched from blood (not recorded which). The receptors originated from a woman between 40 and 55 years old who had recovered from COVID-19.

V gene TRBV5-1 combines with J gene TRBJ2-3; D may be TRBD1 (5 bases). The CDR3 length is 14 residues. The V gene's germline CDR1 is SGHRS and CDR2 YFSETQ. V lost 0 bases to trimming and J lost 2 bases, with 7 bases between them. The CDR3 DNA sequence: TGCGCCAGCAGCTTGGGGGGCCCCACAGATACGCAGTATTTT. Protein sequence: CASSLGGPTDTQYF.

This clone was observed a single time. V is TRBV19 and J is TRBJ1-1, with 8 bases that match TRBD1. Trimming removed 5 bases from V and 6 bases from J; junction bases left unmatched: 5. CDR1 is LNHDA and CDR2 is SQIVND in the germline V gene (reference sequence). The CDR3 has 13 residues. The CDR3 region is CASSLQGVAEAFF. The CDR3 DNA reads TGTGCCAGTAGTTTACAGGGGGTAGCTGAAGCTTTCTTT.

The chain combines TRBV29-1 with TRBJ1-1; D is ambiguous. Trimming stripped 6 bases from V and 5 bases from J, with 7 bases between. The germline gives CDR1 SQVTM, CDR2 ANQGSEA. The CDR3 has 10 residues. In nucleotides, the CDR3 is TGCAGCGTGCGCGGGACTGAAGCTTTCTTT. It yields the protein CSVRGTEAFF.

The chain links TRBV27 to TRBJ2-7, with 10 bases aligning to TRBD2. Germline V gene sequence: CDR1 MNHEY, CDR2 SMNVEV (reference sequence). This CDR3 has 14 residues. J gave up 6 bases and V 5 bases, and 7 bases lay outside the gene matches. In DNA form, the CDR3 reads TGTGCCAGCAGTCCTCTAGCGGGAGCAGGCGAGCAGTACTTC. Translated, it gives CASSPLAGAGEQYF.

J is TRBJ1-1 and V is TRBV2; D unresolved. There are 13 residues in the CDR3. V was clipped by 6 bases and J by 6 bases, with 14 bases between them. CDR1 and CDR2 (germline): SNHLY, FYNNEI. CDR3 nucleotide sequence: TGTGCCAGCAGCCAAGACGGAGGCTCTGAAGCTTTCTTT. Amino acid sequence: CASSQDGGSEAFF.

The chain employs TRBV30 and TRBJ2-7, with a tentative D call TRBD2 (6 bases). Germline V gene sequence: CDR1 GTSNPN, CDR2 SVGIG (reference sequence). The V end lost 6 bases, the J end lost 3 bases, and 9 bases lay between the germline ends. The CDR3 covers 11 residues. CDR3 sequence reads: CACRLGYEQYF. The CDR3 coding sequence is TGTGCCTGCCGACTAGGCTACGAGCAGTACTTC. The full variable domain, completed using reference TRBV30 and TRBJ2-7, is SQTIHQWPATLVQPVGSPLSLECTVEGTSNPNLYWYRQAAGRGLQLLFYSVGIGQISSEVPQNLSASRPQDRQFILSSKKLLLSDSGFYLCACRLGYEQYFGPGTRLTVT.

V is TRBV4-1 and J is TRBJ1-4; possible D gene TRBD1, 5 bases. This CDR3 contains 15 residues. The V and J ends lost 0 bases and 4 bases respectively, with 9 bases between them. Germline assignment: CDR1 MGHRA and CDR2 YSYEKL. CDR3 residues: CASSQDRALNEKLFF. DNA of the CDR3: TGCGCCAGCAGCCAAGACAGGGCCCTTAATGAAAAACTGTTTTTT.

The V gene is TRBV7-3, the J gene TRBJ1-1; D remains unclear. The V end was cut by 3 bases, the J end by 1 base, with 6 bases between. The CDR3 totals 13 residues. Germline CDR1 SGHTA, CDR2 FQGTGA. The CDR3 DNA reads TGTGCCAGCAGCTTTTCAGGGAACACTGAAGCTTTCTTT. This codes for CASSFSGNTEAFF.

The V call is TRBV15, the J call TRBJ1-2, with 7 bases lining up with TRBD1. Germline V gene lookup returns CDR1 LNHNV and CDR2 YYDKDF (reference sequence). J gave up 2 bases and V 0 bases, and 6 bases lay outside the gene matches. This CDR3 has 16 residues. CDR3 protein: CATSRDLGGTNYGYTF. As DNA, the CDR3 is TGTGCCACCAGCAGAGATTTAGGGGGCACGAACTATGGCTACACCTTC.

The rearrangement joins TRBV9 to TRBJ1-2; D call uncertain. V gave up 3 bases and J gave up 8 bases, with 14 bases separating them. Germline CDR1 reads SGDLS; CDR2 reads YYNGEE. CDR3 size: 13 residues. The CDR3 sequence is CASSATSPGGYTF. In DNA form, the CDR3 reads TGTGCCAGCAGCGCGACATCCCCGGGAGGCTACACCTTC.

This clone was detected only a few times. V gene TRBV7-8 combines with J gene TRBJ1-5, with D perhaps matching TRBD1 (5 bases). Trimming removed 1 base at V and 3 bases at J, with 10 bases between. Per germline, CDR1 SGHVS and CDR2 FQNEAQ. The CDR3 covers 15 residues. CDR3 amino acids: CASSLGQGNNQPQHF. CDR3 DNA: TGTGCCAGCAGCTTAGGGCAGGGTAACAATCAGCCCCAGCATTTT.

This clone was observed once. The genes are TRBV5-1 and TRBJ2-3; 8 bases fit TRBD2. The CDR3 totals 14 residues. Germline V lookup: CDR1 SGHRS, CDR2 YFSETQ. Trimming removed 4 bases from V and 5 bases from J; junction bases left unmatched: 6. The CDR3 spells CASSPRTSGDTQYF. The CDR3 DNA sequence: TGCGCCAGCAGCCCCCGAACTAGCGGAGATACGCAGTATTTT. The whole variable domain, remainder taken from reference TRBV5-1 and TRBJ2-3, is KAGVTQTPRYLIKTRGQQVTLSCSPISGHRSVSWYQQTPGQGLQFLFEYFSETQRNKGNFPGRFSGRQFSNSRSEMNVSTLELGDSALYLCASSPRTSGDTQYFGPGTRLTVL.

The CDR3 DNA follows: TGTGCCAGCAGTTACGCCAGGGAGAACACTGAAGCTTTCTTT. Translated, it gives CASSYARENTEAFF. This chain uses TRBV6-2 or TRBV6-3 with TRBJ1-1; TRBD1 might be the D (5 bases). The CDR3 covers 14 residues. The ends were cut back, 2 bases at V and 1 base at J, with 8 bases in the middle. The germline CDR1 and CDR2 sequences are MNHEY and SVGEGT.

The V call is TRBV13, the J call TRBJ2-4; tentative D call: TRBD1 (6 bases). V was pared by 2 bases and J by 8 bases, with 16 bases between. The germline V gene encodes CDR1 PRHDT and CDR2 FYEKMQ (reference sequence). This CDR3 contains 15 residues. DNA of the CDR3: TGTGCCAGCAGCTTATACAGGGAACTTGGGGACATTCAGTACTTC. Its protein product is CASSLYRELGDIQYF.

The J gene is TRBJ2-2, the V gene TRBV2; possibly TRBD1 for D (6 bases). This CDR3 is built from 15 residues. CDR1 and CDR2 from the germline V gene are SNHLY and FYNNEI. With 4 bases removed from V and 2 bases from J, the gap between germline ends came to 11 bases. CDR3 in amino acids: CASSVSQGNTGELFF. CDR3 bases: TGTGCCAGCAGTGTTTCACAGGGTAACACCGGGGAGCTGTTTTTT.

The chain joins TRBV12-3 or TRBV12-4 to TRBJ1-2; 8 nucleotides agree with TRBD1. The CDR3 runs 13 residues. V gave up 6 bases and J gave up 6 bases; unmatched junction bases: 6. The CDR3 coding sequence is TGTGCCAGCAGGAAGGGACAGGTGGATGGCTACACCTTC. Encoded protein: CASRKGQVDGYTF.

The chain has TRBV30 and TRBJ1-3, with unresolved D. CDR3 length: 13 amino acids. Trimming took 3 bases from V and 0 from J, leaving 6 bases between them. CDR1 and CDR2 from the germline V gene are GTSNPN and SVGIG (reference sequence). The CDR3 bases are TGTGCCTGGAGCCCCTACTCTGGAAACACCATATATTTT. This gives the protein CAWSPYSGNTIYF. Full variable domain (missing parts from reference TRBV30 and TRBJ1-3): SQTIHQWPATLVQPVGSPLSLECTVEGTSNPNLYWYRQAAGRGLQLLFYSVGIGQISSEVPQNLSASRPQDRQFILSSKKLLLSDSGFYLCAWSPYSGNTIYFGEGSWLTVV.

The rearrangement joins TRBV27 to TRBJ1-1; 8 bases match TRBD1. V was pared by 5 bases and J by 9 bases, with 8 bases of the junction left unmatched. The CDR3 contains 13 residues. CDR1 and CDR2 from the germline V gene are MNHEY and SMNVEV (reference sequence). DNA for the CDR3: TGTGCCAGCAGTCAAAACAGGGGGGGTAAAGCTTTCTTT. Translation gives CASSQNRGGKAFF.

The chain carries TRBV14 and TRBJ2-7, with a possible D match to TRBD1 (5 bases). The CDR3 has 14 residues. V was shortened by 0 bases and J by 2 bases, with 8 bases between the two germline ends. CDR1 is SGHDN and CDR2 is FVKESK in the germline V gene. CDR3 nucleotide sequence: TGTGCCAGCAGCCAAGAACAGGACACCTACGAGCAGTACTTC. It yields the protein CASSQEQDTYEQYF.

This chain connects TRBV6-6 to TRBJ1-1, with D unresolved. The V and J ends lost 8 bases and 1 base respectively, with 5 bases between them. The CDR3 consists of 11 residues. Germline CDR1 is MNHNY and CDR2 is SVGAGI (reference sequence). CDR3 sequence: CASFSNTEAFF. CDR3 coding DNA: TGTGCCAGCTTCTCGAACACTGAAGCTTTCTTT.

The CDR3 DNA is TGTGCCAGCAGCTTAGTCGTTGCGGGTGCGGCTTTCTTT. Translated, it gives CASSLVVAGAAFF. This chain joins TRBV7-2 and TRBJ1-1; D not certain. The V gene's germline CDR1 is SGHTA and CDR2 FQGNSA. Trimming took off 1 base at V and 11 bases at J, with 14 bases between the two ends. The CDR3 runs 13 residues.

The chain employs TRBV5-1 and TRBJ2-3; TRBD1 is a possible D gene (5 bases). Trimming left V 0 bases short and J 2 bases short, with 25 bases between. Per germline, CDR1 SGHRS and CDR2 YFSETQ. The CDR3 is 20 amino acids. The CDR3, as DNA: TGCGCCAGCAGCTTGGCCTCGCAGGGTACTCATTCAGGGTCCACAGATACGCAGTATTTT. Its protein product is CASSLASQGTHSGSTDTQYF. Full variable domain (remainder filled in from reference TRBV5-1 and TRBJ2-3): KAGVTQTPRYLIKTRGQQVTLSCSPISGHRSVSWYQQTPGQGLQFLFEYFSETQRNKGNFPGRFSGRQFSNSRSEMNVSTLELGDSALYLCASSLASQGTHSGSTDTQYFGPGTRLTVL.

The V gene is TRBV7-9, the J gene TRBJ1-1; D gene uncertain. Trimming shortened V by 6 bases and J by 0 bases, and 23 bases separated the two germline ends. Per the germline V gene, CDR1 is SEHNR and CDR2 is FQNEAQ (reference sequence). This CDR3 spans 18 amino acids. DNA for the CDR3: TGTGCCAGCAGGCTAAGCCGGGGAGTCGGGCATATGAACACTGAAGCTTTCTTT. It yields the protein CASRLSRGVGHMNTEAFF.

A single count supports this clone. In nucleotides, the CDR3 is TGTGCCAGCTCACTTGAATTAGGGGGACAAGAGACCCAGTACTTC. Translation gives CASSLELGGQETQYF. V is TRBV18 and J is TRBJ2-5; D perhaps matches TRBD1 (6 bases). The V gene's germline CDR1 is KGHSH and CDR2 LQKENI. Trimming removed 4 bases from V and 2 bases from J, with 14 bases in between. This CDR3 contains 15 residues.

The chain carries TRBV7-2 and TRBJ2-7; the D gene is possibly TRBD2 (5 bases). From germline, CDR1 is SGHTA and CDR2 FQGNSA. Between the trimmed V and J ends, which lost 2 bases and 3 bases, there was a span of 8 bases. This CDR3 spans 13 amino acids. In DNA form, the CDR3 reads TGTGCCAGCAGCTTACTCCGGGGCTACGAGCAGTACTTC. Protein: CASSLLRGYEQYF.

CDR3 region: CASSLLSGGGRETQYF. The CDR3 nucleotides read TGTGCCAGCAGTTTACTTTCCGGGGGCGGGAGAGAGACCCAGTACTTC. The chain combines TRBV27 with TRBJ2-5, with D tentatively TRBD2 (7 bases). There are 16 residues in the CDR3. CDR1 and CDR2 (germline): MNHEY, SMNVEV (reference sequence). The V gene lost 2 bases and the J gene lost 4 bases, with 17 bases spanning the gap.

The V call is TRBV7-9, the J call TRBJ2-3; perhaps TRBD2 as D (7 bases). Germline V lookup: CDR1 SEHNR, CDR2 FQNEAQ (reference sequence). The V gene lost 5 bases and the J gene lost 2 bases, with 26 bases spanning the gap. The CDR3 spans 19 residues. The CDR3 is CASSTFTGGSWRDTDTQYF. In DNA form, the CDR3 reads TGTGCCAGCAGCACCTTCACGGGGGGCAGTTGGCGGGACACAGATACGCAGTATTTT.